This T cell receptor beta chain came from a study of T cell changes during pregnancy in multiple sclerosis. The method was immunoSEQ multiplex PCR; TCRdb's version includes in-frame clones alone and lacks a portion of them. The data contain about 85,000 clones, 91% of them singletons. This sample comprised peripheral blood, obtained in the first trimester of pregnancy. The clonotype comes from a female donor with multiple sclerosis, enrolled in a pregnancy study.

The CDR3 region has the DNA TGTGCCAGTAGTCCCTTGGGACAGGGGGTTTCTCAAGAGACCCAGTACTTC. Translation gives CASSPLGQGVSQETQYF. The chain couples TRBV19 to TRBJ2-5; 11 bases fit TRBD1. V was clipped by 5 bases and J by 2 bases; unmatched bases: 10. This CDR3 spans 17 amino acids. In germline, CDR1 is LNHDA, CDR2 SQIVND (reference sequence).